This entry concerns a single T cell receptor (beta chain). Its antigen is unidentified. Once RNA had been extracted, it was reverse transcribed into cDNA to act as the sequencing template. Profiling relied on immunoSEQ multiplex PCR, and the TCRdb table lists in-frame clones only, not all of them. The sample contains about 200,000 clones, about two fifths of which appear only once. The data belong to a study of CD8+ T cells in alopecia areata. V was shortened by 7 bases and J by 7 bases, with 19 bases between the two germline ends. Per germline, CDR1 SNHLY and CDR2 FYNNEI. The CDR3 totals 14 residues. Study conclusions and caveats: Scalp and blood samples kept many expanded lesional clones throughout tofacitinib.

The sample's treatment: oral pan-JAK inhibitor, 5-10 mg twice daily. Specimens obtained from alopecia areata patients comprised lesional scalp punch biopsies and peripheral blood. A FACSAria was used to sort CD4+ and CD8+ T cells. These cells came from PBMCs. This specimen consisted of CD4+ T cells sorted from blood, obtained between weeks 30 and 35, from a patient treated with tofacitinib. The chain employs TRBV2 and TRBJ1-2; perhaps TRBD1 as D (6 bases). This sequence originates from a human donor with alopecia areata. The CDR3 reads CASTTPQGSSGYTF. CDR3 in DNA: TGTGCCAGCACTACACCCCAGGGGTCGTCTGGCTACACCTTC.